This passage covers 15 T cell receptor beta chains from one sample sequenced in a study of blood T cell repertoires in COVID-19. Profiling relied on immunoSEQ multiplex PCR, and the TCRdb table lists in-frame clones only, not all of them. This sample has around 250,000 clones, with around 85% found just once. Material for sequencing was PBMCs or T cells enriched from blood (not recorded which). The source is a woman between 50 and 59 years old who had recovered from COVID-19.

The genes are TRBV11-2 and TRBJ2-7; 11 nucleotides match TRBD1. J lost 4 bases, V lost 1 base, and 6 bases had no gene match. The CDR3 is 16 amino acids. The germline CDR1 and CDR2 sequences are SGHAT and FQNNGV. The CDR3 region has the DNA TGTGCCAGCAGCTTAGTTCCGGGACAGGGGGGATACGAGCAGTACTTC. This codes for CASSLVPGQGGYEQYF.

The V and J genes are TRBV18 and TRBJ1-5, with 7 bases aligning to TRBD1. CDR1 is KGHSH, CDR2 LQKENI, per germline. This CDR3 comprises 15 residues. Unmatched junction bases numbered 7, after V lost 4 bases and J lost 4 bases. CDR3 nucleotides: TGTGCCAGCTCACGGGAATTACAGGGGAATCAGCCCCAGCATTTT. Translating gives CASSRELQGNQPQHF.

This clone has just one count. The J gene is TRBJ2-1, the V gene TRBV11-2, with a weak D call TRBD1 (5 bases). Germline V gene sequence: CDR1 SGHAT, CDR2 FQNNGV. CDR3 size: 12 residues. V shed 7 bases and J shed 2 bases, with 6 bases lying between them. CDR3 residues: CASTTAYNEQFF. The CDR3 nucleotides are TGTGCCAGCACGACAGCCTACAATGAGCAGTTCTTC.

Remarks on this clone: This sample includes further DNA sequences coding for the same CDR3. This sequence joins TRBV19 and TRBJ2-1; D unclear. V was clipped by 5 bases and J by 4 bases, with 3 bases between them. This CDR3 has 11 residues. In germline, CDR1 is LNHDA, CDR2 SQIVND (reference sequence). This CDR3 is CASSLYNEQFF. Here the CDR3 DNA reads TGTGCCAGTAGTCTTTACAATGAGCAGTTCTTC.

The chain links TRBV6-5 to TRBJ2-1, with D perhaps matching TRBD1 (5 bases). Germline CDR1 is MNHEY and CDR2 is SVGAGI. There are 12 residues in the CDR3. V was cut by 6 bases and J by 13 bases, with 16 bases left in between. The CDR3 sequence: CASRGLNRKQFF. The CDR3 DNA follows: TGTGCCAGCAGGGGGCTCAATCGCAAACAGTTCTTC.

This clone has only one observation. The chain uses TRBV7-3 and TRBJ1-1; 11 bases fit TRBD1. Germline CDR1 and CDR2: SGHTA and FQGTGA. Trimming at V came to 4 bases and at J to 6 bases, leaving 16 bases not matched to a gene. The CDR3 is 18 amino acids. CDR3 protein: CASSSDPRTGGMEPEAFF. The DNA of the CDR3 is TGTGCCAGCAGCTCCGACCCAAGGACAGGGGGCATGGAACCTGAAGCTTTCTTT.

This rearrangement joins TRBV6-5 to TRBJ1-5; no clear D. Trimming cost V 7 bases and J 2 bases, with 12 bases left between them. The CDR3 covers 14 residues. Germline CDR1 MNHEY, CDR2 SVGAGI. The CDR3 region is CASKEGTGNQPQHF. In DNA form, the CDR3 reads TGTGCCAGCAAAGAGGGAACGGGCAATCAGCCCCAGCATTTT.

This chain uses TRBV20-1 with TRBJ2-7; TRBD2 agrees at 7 bases. CDR3 length: 11 residues. Germline CDR1 is DFQATT and CDR2 is SNEGSKA (reference sequence). V gave up 4 bases and J gave up 7 bases; unmatched junction bases: 4. CDR3 residues: CSANGGSEQYF. DNA of the CDR3: TGCAGTGCTAATGGCGGGAGTGAGCAGTACTTC.

The V call is TRBV9, the J call TRBJ2-5, with 8 bases lining up with TRBD2. V trimming: 4 bases; J trimming: 3 bases; junction bases outside the gene matches: 5. Germline lookup yields CDR1 SGDLS and CDR2 YYNGEE. The CDR3 runs to 14 residues. CDR3 DNA sequence: TGTGCCAGCAGCCCTCGAGCGGGAGAAGAGACCCAGTACTTC. It is translated as CASSPRAGEETQYF.

The CDR3 nucleotides are TGTGCCAGCAGTGTACAGGGTCCTCTCTCTCTTTATAATTCACCCCTCCACTTT. Its protein product is CASSVQGPLSLYNSPLHF. The V and J genes are TRBV6-1 and TRBJ1-6, with D possibly TRBD1 on 6 matching bases. Trimming removed 4 bases at V and 4 bases at J, with 20 bases between. The germline V gene has CDR1 MNHNS and CDR2 SASEGT. The CDR3 length is 18 residues.

V usage is TRBV19 and J usage is TRBJ1-1, with TRBD1 matching 9 bases. This CDR3 spans 15 amino acids. Per germline, CDR1 LNHDA and CDR2 SQIVND (reference sequence). V shed 6 bases and J 0 bases; nucleotides not matched to a gene: 5. CDR3 coding DNA: TGTGCCAGTAGGCTAGACAGGGGGATGAACACTGAAGCTTTCTTT. This gives the protein CASRLDRGMNTEAFF.

This clone was found once. The chain links TRBV7-8 to TRBJ2-3; D is unclear. The V end lost 2 bases, the J end lost 2 bases, and 8 bases lay between the germline ends. This CDR3 region has 14 residues. Per germline, CDR1 SGHVS and CDR2 FQNEAQ. The CDR3 DNA sequence: TGTGCCAGCAGCTTAACCCGGTCCACAGATACGCAGTATTTT. Translating gives CASSLTRSTDTQYF. Full variable domain (rest looked up from reference TRBV7-8 and TRBJ2-3): GAGVSQSPRYKVAKRGQDVALRCDPISGHVSLFWYQQALGQGPEFLTYFQNEAQLDKSGLPSDRFFAERPEGSVSTLKIQRTQQEDSAVYLCASSLTRSTDTQYFGPGTRLTVL.

The chain has TRBV4-1 and TRBJ2-1; 7 positions agree with TRBD2. Losses at the gene ends were 4 bases for V and 1 base for J; bases not matched to a gene: 7. This CDR3 has 16 amino acids. Per the germline V gene, CDR1 is MGHRA and CDR2 is YSYEKL. CDR3 protein: CASSLTSAVSYNEQFF. CDR3 DNA sequence: TGCGCCAGCAGCCTTACTAGCGCGGTTTCCTACAATGAGCAGTTCTTC.

This sequence joins TRBV2 and TRBJ2-2, with TRBD1 matching 7 bases. The V and J ends lost 4 bases and 2 bases, in that order; junction bases with no gene match: 4. Germline V gene lookup returns CDR1 SNHLY and CDR2 FYNNEI. This CDR3 is 15 amino acids long. CDR3 residues: CASSGAGGNTGELFF. The CDR3 nucleotides are TGTGCCAGCAGTGGGGCAGGGGGTAACACCGGGGAGCTGTTTTTT. Supplemented by reference TRBV2 and TRBJ2-2, the full variable domain reads EPEVTQTPSHQVTQMGQEVILRCVPISNHLYFYWYRQILGQKVEFLVSFYNNEISEKSEIFDDQFSVERPDGSNFTLKIRSTKLEDSAMYFCASSGAGGNTGELFFGEGSRLTVL.

This chain connects TRBV29-1 to TRBJ2-3; 9 bases fit TRBD1. Germline V gives CDR1 SQVTM, CDR2 ANQGSEA. The junction had 4 bases not matched to a gene; V was cut back by 6 bases and J by 0 bases. CDR3 size: 14 residues. As DNA, the CDR3 is TGCAGCGTGGAGGGACAGGGTAGCACAGATACGCAGTATTTT. Its translation: CSVEGQGSTDTQYF.